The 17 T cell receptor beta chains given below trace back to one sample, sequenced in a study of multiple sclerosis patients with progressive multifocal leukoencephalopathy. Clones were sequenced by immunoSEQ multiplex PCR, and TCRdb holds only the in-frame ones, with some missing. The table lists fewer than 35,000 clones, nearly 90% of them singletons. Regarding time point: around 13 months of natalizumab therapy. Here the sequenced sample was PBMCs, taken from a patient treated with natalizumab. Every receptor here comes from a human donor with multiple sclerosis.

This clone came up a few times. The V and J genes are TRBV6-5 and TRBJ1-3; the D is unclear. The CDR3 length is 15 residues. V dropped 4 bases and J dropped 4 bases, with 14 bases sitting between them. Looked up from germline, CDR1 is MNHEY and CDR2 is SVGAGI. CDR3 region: CASSSNTGRGNTIYF. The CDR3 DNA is TGTGCCAGCAGTTCTAACACCGGGAGGGGAAACACCATATATTTT.

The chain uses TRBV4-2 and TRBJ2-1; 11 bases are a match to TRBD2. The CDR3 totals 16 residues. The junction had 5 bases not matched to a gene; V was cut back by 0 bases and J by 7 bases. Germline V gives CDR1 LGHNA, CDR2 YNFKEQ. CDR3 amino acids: CASSQDEASGGNEQFF. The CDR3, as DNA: TGTGCCAGCAGCCAAGATGAGGCTAGCGGGGGGAATGAGCAGTTCTTC.

CDR3 region: CAWSGAGGGSTDTQYF. CDR3 sequence (DNA): TGTGCCTGGTCCGGAGCCGGGGGGGGTAGCACAGATACGCAGTATTTT. The genes are TRBV30 and TRBJ2-3; 8 bases line up with TRBD2. Germline CDR1 is GTSNPN and CDR2 is SVGIG (reference sequence). Germline trimming cut 5 bases from V and 0 bases from J; bases unmatched to any gene: 10. The CDR3 is 16 residues long.

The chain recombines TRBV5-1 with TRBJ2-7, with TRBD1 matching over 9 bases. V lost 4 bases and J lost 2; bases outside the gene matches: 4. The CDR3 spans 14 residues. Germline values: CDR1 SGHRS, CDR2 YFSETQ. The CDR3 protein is CASSVGQGTYEQYF. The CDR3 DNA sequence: TGCGCCAGCAGCGTAGGACAGGGGACCTACGAGCAGTACTTC. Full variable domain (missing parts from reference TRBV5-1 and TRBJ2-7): KAGVTQTPRYLIKTRGQQVTLSCSPISGHRSVSWYQQTPGQGLQFLFEYFSETQRNKGNFPGRFSGRQFSNSRSEMNVSTLELGDSALYLCASSVGQGTYEQYFGPGTRLTVT.

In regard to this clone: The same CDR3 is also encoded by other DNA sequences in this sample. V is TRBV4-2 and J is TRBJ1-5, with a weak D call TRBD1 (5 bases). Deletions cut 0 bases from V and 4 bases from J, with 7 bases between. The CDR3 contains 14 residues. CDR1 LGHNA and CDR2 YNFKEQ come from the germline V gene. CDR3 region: CASSQDRGNQPQHF. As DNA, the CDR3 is TGTGCCAGCAGCCAAGATCGGGGGAATCAGCCCCAGCATTTT.

CDR3 in DNA: TGCGCCAGCAGCCAAGACCGGACAGGGGAATCCTACAATGAGCAGTTCTTC. Residues: CASSQDRTGESYNEQFF. The V call is TRBV4-3, the J call TRBJ2-1; TRBD1 matches 9 bases. This CDR3 is built from 17 residues. V shed 0 bases, J shed 1 base, and the junction held 4 bases outside the gene matches. Germline values: CDR1 LGHNA, CDR2 YSLEER.

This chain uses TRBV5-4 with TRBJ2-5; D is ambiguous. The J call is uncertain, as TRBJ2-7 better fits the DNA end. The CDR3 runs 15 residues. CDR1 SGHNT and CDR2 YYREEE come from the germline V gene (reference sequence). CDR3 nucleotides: TGTGCCAGCAGCTTACAAGACCTGTACTCCTACGAGCAGTACTTC. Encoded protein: CASSLQDLYSYEQYF.

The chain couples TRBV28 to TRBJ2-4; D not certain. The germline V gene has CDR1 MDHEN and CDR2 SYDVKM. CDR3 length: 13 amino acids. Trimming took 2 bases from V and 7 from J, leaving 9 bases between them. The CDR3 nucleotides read TGTGCCAGCAGTTTACGGACCTTGAACATTCAGTACTTC. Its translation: CASSLRTLNIQYF.

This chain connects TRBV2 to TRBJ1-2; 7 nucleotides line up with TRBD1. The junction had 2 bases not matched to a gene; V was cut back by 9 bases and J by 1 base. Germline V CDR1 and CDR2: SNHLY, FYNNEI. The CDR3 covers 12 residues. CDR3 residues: CASNRGNYGYTF. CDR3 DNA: TGTGCCAGTAACAGGGGTAACTATGGCTACACCTTC.

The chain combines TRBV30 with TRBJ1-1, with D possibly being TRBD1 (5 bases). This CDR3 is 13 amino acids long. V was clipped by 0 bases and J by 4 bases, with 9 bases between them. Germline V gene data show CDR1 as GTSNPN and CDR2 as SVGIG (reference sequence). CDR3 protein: CAWSVGRGTEAFF. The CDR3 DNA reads TGTGCCTGGAGTGTAGGAAGGGGCACTGAAGCTTTCTTT.

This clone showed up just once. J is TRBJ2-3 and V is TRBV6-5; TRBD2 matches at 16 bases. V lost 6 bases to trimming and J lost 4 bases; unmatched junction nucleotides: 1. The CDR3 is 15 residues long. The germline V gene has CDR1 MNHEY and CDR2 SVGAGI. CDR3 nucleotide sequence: TGTGCCAGCAGCGGGACTAGCGGGGGGGCAGATACGCAGTATTTT. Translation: CASSGTSGGADTQYF.

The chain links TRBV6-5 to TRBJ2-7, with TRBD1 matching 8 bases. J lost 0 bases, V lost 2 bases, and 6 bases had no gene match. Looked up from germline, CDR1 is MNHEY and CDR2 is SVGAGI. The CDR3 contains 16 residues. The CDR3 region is CASSYQRQGHSYEQYF. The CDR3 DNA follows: TGTGCCAGCAGTTACCAAAGACAGGGGCACTCCTACGAGCAGTACTTC.

The CDR3 is CASSDWTGYQPQHF. CDR3 sequence (DNA): TGTGCCAGCAGTGATTGGACCGGGTATCAGCCCCAGCATTTT. The chain has TRBV6-1 and TRBJ1-5, with D hard to call. This CDR3 contains 14 residues. Trimming stripped 3 bases from V and 5 bases from J, with 11 bases between. CDR1 and CDR2 from the germline V gene are MNHNS and SASEGT.

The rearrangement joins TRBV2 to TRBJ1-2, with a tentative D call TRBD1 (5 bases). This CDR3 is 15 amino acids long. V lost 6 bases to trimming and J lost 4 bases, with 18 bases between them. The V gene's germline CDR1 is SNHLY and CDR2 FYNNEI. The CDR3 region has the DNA TGTGCCAGCAGCGTTGCGTCCGGGACTGCCTATGGCTACACCTTC. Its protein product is CASSVASGTAYGYTF.

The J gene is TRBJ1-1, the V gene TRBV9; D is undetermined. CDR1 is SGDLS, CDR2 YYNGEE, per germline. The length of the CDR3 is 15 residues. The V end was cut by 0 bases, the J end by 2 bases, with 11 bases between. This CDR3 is CASSVAGQRNTEAFF. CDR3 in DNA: TGTGCCAGCAGCGTAGCGGGCCAGCGTAACACTGAAGCTTTCTTT.

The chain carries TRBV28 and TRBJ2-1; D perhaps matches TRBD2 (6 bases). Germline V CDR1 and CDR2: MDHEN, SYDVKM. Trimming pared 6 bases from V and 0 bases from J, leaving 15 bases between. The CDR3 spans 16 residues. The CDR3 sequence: CASSEWAGGSYNEQFF. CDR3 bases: TGTGCCAGCAGCGAGTGGGCCGGGGGCTCCTACAATGAGCAGTTCTTC.

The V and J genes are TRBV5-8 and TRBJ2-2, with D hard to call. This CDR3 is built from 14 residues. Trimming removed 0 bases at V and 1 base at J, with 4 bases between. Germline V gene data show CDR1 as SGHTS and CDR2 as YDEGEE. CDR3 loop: CASSLAGNTGELFF. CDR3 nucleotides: TGTGCCAGCAGCTTGGCCGGGAACACCGGGGAGCTGTTTTTT. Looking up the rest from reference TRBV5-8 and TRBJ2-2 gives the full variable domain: EAGVTQSPTHLIKTRGQQATLRCSPISGHTSVYWYQQALGLGLQFLLWYDEGEERNRGNFPPRFSGRQFPNYSSELNVNALELEDSALYLCASSLAGNTGELFFGEGSRLTVL.